This T cell receptor (beta chain) is from a study of blood T cell repertoires in COVID-19. Background on the study: Whether acute or convalescent, the COVID-19 samples came from the United States, Italy and Spain.

Sequencing was performed with immunoSEQ multiplex PCR; in TCRdb, only in-frame clones are kept and a portion is missing. The sample contains roughly 100,000 clones, about 87% of which appear only once. The V gene's germline CDR1 is KGHDR and CDR2 SFDVKD. The CDR3 is made up of 12 amino acids. Trimming removed 2 bases at V and 4 bases at J, with 4 bases between. The sequenced sample consisted of peripheral blood. The chain combines TRBV24-1 with TRBJ1-1; D unclear. The source is a human donor in a cohort sampled during active COVID-19. CDR3 region: CATSDSSTEAFF. The CDR3 region has the DNA TGTGCCACCAGTGATTCGAGCACTGAAGCTTTCTTT.